This T cell receptor beta chain was profiled in a study of T cells in Graves' hyperthyroidism and ophthalmopathy. In the study overall: Peripheral blood collection took place at initial diagnosis, before any treatment.

Patients showing uncontrolled infection, other autoimmune disease, pregnancy or lactation were ineligible. Blood dates from first hyperthyroidism diagnosis, before any ophthalmopathy symptoms. Broader study findings: Blood also showed most of the thyroid clonotypes that were expanded above 0.001.

The germline CDR1 and CDR2 sequences are SNHLY and FYNNEI. Germline trimming cut 3 bases from V and 4 bases from J; bases unmatched to any gene: 2. The CDR3 is 14 amino acids. This clonotype has ten or more counts. What it binds is unknown. Amplified TCR beta CDR3 regions derived from RNA transcripts. With the HTBI primer set, the TCR CDR3 went through a first round of RT-PCR. TCRdb re-called the multiplex PCR reads with MiXCR, one entry per CDR3 protein. The sample has about 290,000 distinct CDR3 sequences; about 14% are singletons. The sequence was obtained from a woman in her twenties or thirties with Graves' hyperthyroidism that later progressed to Graves' ophthalmopathy. This chain joins TRBV2 and TRBJ2-2, with 7 bases that match TRBD2. Sequences were obtained from blood. In DNA, the CDR3 is TGTGCCAGCAGTGAGCGGGAGACCACCGGGGAGCTGTTTTTT. Encoded protein: CASSERETTGELFF.